This T cell receptor beta chain was retrieved from a study of blood T cell repertoires in COVID-19. Study summary: Acute and convalescent COVID-19 samples came from the United States, Italy and Spain. In each case, the material was cDNA or gDNA derived from T cells, B-cell-depleted T cells, or PBMCs.

Only one count was recorded for this clone. The germline V gene has CDR1 LGHDT and CDR2 YNNKEL (reference sequence). CDR3 length: 13 residues. Unmatched junction bases numbered 3, after V lost 4 bases and J lost 7 bases. As processed by the authors: For nucleated cells, counts were estimated from reference gene primer amplification. Profiling relied on immunoSEQ multiplex PCR, and the TCRdb table lists in-frame clones only, not all of them. V and J calls and clone size are those listed in that table; D and trimming were worked out from the DNA. The repertoire holds roughly 230,000 clones, with about 88% as singletons.

The chain is built from TRBV3-1 (or the pseudogene TRBV3-2) and TRBJ2-2; 7 bases agree with TRBD1. The TCR was taken from a woman between 35 and 50 years old who had recovered from COVID-19. Sequenced input: peripheral blood. The CDR3 region is CASSRQGGGELFF. CDR3 nucleotides: TGTGCCAGCAGCCGACAGGGCGGCGGGGAGCTGTTTTTT.